Listed below are T cell receptor beta chains from one sample, sequenced in a study of cytomegalovirus exposure and HLA in healthy donors. Sequenced by immunoSEQ multiplex PCR; TCRdb stores in-frame clones only, minus some. The sample contains about 170,000 clones, around 76% of which appear only once. The source material was PBMCs. These receptor sequences come from a woman in her thirties in good health and CMV-seropositive. CDR3s include the opening cysteine and the closing phenylalanine or tryptophan. A D gene is named only where the DNA matches it firmly. Clone sizes are given selectively: once, few, many, or a class where the clone is expanded.

16,TRBJ1-6,TRBV7-9,-,TRBD1,CASSLGSGTENSPLHF,TGTGCCAGCAGCTTAGGGTCCGGGACAGAAAATTCACCCCTCCACTTT
15,TRBJ2-1,TRBV4-3,-,TRBD2,CASSQELASYNEQFF,TGCGCCAGCAGCCAAGAACTAGCGTCCTACAATGAGCAGTTCTTC
16,TRBJ2-7,TRBV4-1,-,-,CASSPEGGRISYEQYF,TGCGCCAGCAGCCCAGAGGGGGGACGGATCTCCTACGAGCAGTACTTC
14,TRBJ2-1,TRBV6-5,-,TRBD2,CASSSGRAVDEQFF,TGTGCCAGTTCTAGCGGGAGGGCCGTCGATGAGCAGTTCTTC
15,TRBJ1-5,TRBV6-1,-,TRBD1,CASSERGLVNQPQHF,TGTGCCAGCAGTGAAAGGGGGCTGGTCAATCAGCCCCAGCATTTT
12,TRBJ2-5,TRBV29-1,-,TRBD1,CSALTGDGTQYF,TGCAGCGCCTTGACAGGGGATGGGACCCAGTACTTC
15,TRBJ2-1,TRBV6-1,once,TRBD2,CASSGGTSGHNEQFF,TGTGCCAGCAGTGGCGGGACTAGCGGTCACAATGAGCAGTTCTTC
16,TRBJ2-1,TRBV5-4,-,TRBD2,CASSPRLAGHHDEQFF,TGTGCCAGCAGCCCTCGTCTAGCGGGGCATCACGATGAGCAGTTCTTC
14,TRBJ2-5,TRBV5-1,-,-,CASSLTTGQETQYF,TGCGCCAGCAGCTTGACCACAGGGCAAGAGACCCAGTACTTC
12,TRBJ2-1,TRBV13,-,-,CASSLAEGEQFF,TGTGCCAGCAGCTTAGCAGAGGGTGAGCAGTTCTTC
16,TRBJ2-1,TRBV5-1,few,TRBD2,CASSLGLAGAHNEQFF,TGCGCCAGCAGCTTGGGGCTAGCGGGAGCCCACAATGAGCAGTTCTTC
18,TRBJ1-1,TRBV27,-,TRBD1,CASSLSFRQGAVGTEAFF,TGTGCCAGCAGTTTATCGTTTCGACAGGGGGCGGTAGGGACTGAAGCTTTCTTT
13,TRBJ1-1,TRBV5-1,few,TRBD1,CASSLTGDTEAFF,TGCGCCAGCAGCTTGACAGGGGACACTGAAGCTTTCTTT
15,TRBJ1-6,TRBV6-6,-,TRBD1,CASSSLGQGSSPLHF,TGTGCCAGCAGTTCTCTGGGACAGGGGAGTTCACCCCTCCACTTT
16,TRBJ2-3,TRBV7-6,-,TRBD1,CASSLETGEYGDTQYF,TGTGCCAGCAGCTTAGAGACAGGGGAATACGGAGATACGCAGTATTTT
16,TRBJ2-5,TRBV6-5,-,-,CASSYSGGAGQETQYF,TGTGCCAGCAGTTACTCAGGCGGGGCCGGCCAAGAGACCCAGTACTTC
16,TRBJ2-2,TRBV28,-,-,CASSQEGQLRTGELFF,TGTGCCAGCAGCCAGGAAGGACAGTTAAGGACCGGGGAGCTGTTTTTT
16,TRBJ2-7,TRBV4-1,once,TRBD2,CASSQGGGRGSYEQYF,TGCGCCAGCAGCCAAGGGGGCGGGAGGGGGTCCTACGAGCAGTACTTC
12,TRBJ1-2,TRBV30,-,-,CAWSLGSYGYTF,TGTGCCTGGAGTCTGGGGAGCTATGGCTACACCTTC
14,TRBJ1-2,TRBV18,-,-,CASSPNLGGNSYTF,TGTGCCAGCTCACCAAACCTGGGAGGGAACAGCTACACCTTC
13,TRBJ1-2,TRBV30,-,-,CAWSATESYGYTF,TGTGCCTGGAGTGCGACAGAATCGTATGGCTACACCTTC
21,TRBJ2-7,TRBV4-2,-,TRBD2,CASSQERLGRAPSGSYYEQYF,TGTGCCAGCAGCCAAGAAAGATTGGGTCGGGCCCCTAGCGGGAGTTATTACGAGCAGTACTTC
14,TRBJ1-2,TRBV14,once,-,CASSQARTLSGYTF,TGTGCCAGCAGCCAAGCCCGGACACTCTCAGGCTACACCTTC
14,TRBJ1-2,TRBV4-1,-,TRBD1,CASSQAQGAGGYTF,TGCGCCAGCAGCCAAGCCCAGGGGGCAGGAGGCTACACCTTC
16,TRBJ2-3,TRBV7-9,-,-,CSSSLGGSSSTDTQYF,TGTTCCAGCAGCTTAGGCGGTAGCTCTAGCACAGATACGCAGTATTTT